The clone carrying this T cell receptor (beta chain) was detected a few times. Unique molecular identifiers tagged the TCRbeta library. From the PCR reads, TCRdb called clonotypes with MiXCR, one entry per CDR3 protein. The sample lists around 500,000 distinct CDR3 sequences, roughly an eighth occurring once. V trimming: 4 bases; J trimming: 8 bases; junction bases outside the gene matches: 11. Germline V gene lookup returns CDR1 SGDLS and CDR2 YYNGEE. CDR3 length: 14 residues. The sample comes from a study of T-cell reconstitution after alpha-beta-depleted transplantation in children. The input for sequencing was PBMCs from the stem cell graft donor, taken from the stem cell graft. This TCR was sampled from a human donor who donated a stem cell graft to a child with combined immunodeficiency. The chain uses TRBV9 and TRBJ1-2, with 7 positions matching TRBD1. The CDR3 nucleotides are TGTGCCAGCAGCCCTCGACAGGGTGAAAGGGGCTACACCTTC. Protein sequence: CASSPRQGERGYTF.